These 29 T cell receptor beta chains were sequenced from one sample in a study of T cells expressing NK-cell markers. For each CDR3 protein, TCRdb gives one entry from its re-call of the 5' RACE reads, without DNA. The sample spans 200,000 to 300,000 distinct CDR3 sequences; the ten largest clones claim 4% to 5%. Source material: blood T cells: a sorted CD56 or NKG2C T cell subset, CD4+ or CD8+ T cells, or bulk PBMC T cells (not recorded which). Source of these receptors: a woman aged 18 to 75 in good health.

The chain employs TRBV6-2 or TRBV6-3 and TRBJ1-4. The CDR3 contains 18 residues. Germline V gene data show CDR1 as MNHEY and CDR2 as SVGEGT. This CDR3 reads CASSYLVPGRSTNEKLFF.

The gene calls are TRBV20-1 and TRBJ2-1; the TRBD2 assignment by TCRdb is unverifiable without DNA. CDR1 and CDR2 from the germline V gene are DFQATT and SNEGSKA (reference sequence). The CDR3 consists of 14 residues. The CDR3 region is CSAPPSGVYNEQFF.

The CDR3 reads CASSLVPLRDRGAQETQYF. V is TRBV11-1 and J is TRBJ2-5; TCRdb indicates TRBD1, and absent DNA this call remains unverified. This CDR3 has 19 amino acids. CDR1 is SGHAT, CDR2 FQDESV, per germline (reference sequence).

The V call is TRBV6-1, the J call TRBJ2-5; TCRdb designates TRBD1, a call that cannot be tested without DNA. CDR1 MNHNS and CDR2 SASEGT come from the germline V gene. The CDR3 is 14 amino acids. CDR3 sequence reads: CASSRTVYQETQYF.

V usage is TRBV12-3 or TRBV12-4 and J usage is TRBJ1-6; TCRdb's D call of TRBD1 is untestable without DNA. CDR3 length equals 14 residues. CDR3 region: CASTTTGGRSPLHF.

The rearrangement joins TRBV15 to TRBJ2-3. This CDR3 region has 12 residues. The germline gives CDR1 LNHNV, CDR2 YYDKDF (reference sequence). CDR3 residues: CATSRVSDTQYF. Using reference TRBV15 and TRBJ2-3 for the parts outside the CDR3, the full variable domain is DAMVIQNPRYQVTQFGKPVTLSCSQTLNHNVMYWYQQKSSQAPKLLFHYYDKDFNNEADTPDNFQSRRPNTSFCFLDIRSPGLGDTAMYLCATSRVSDTQYFGPGTRLTVL.

This chain joins TRBV10-3 and TRBJ1-1; TCRdb selects TRBD1, and the lack of DNA leaves this call unchecked. This CDR3 is 16 amino acids long. Germline loops: CDR1 ENHRY, CDR2 SYGVKD. The CDR3 sequence is CAISESGGGGNTEAFF.

The chain is built from TRBV24-1 and TRBJ2-3; TCRdb selects TRBD2, and the lack of DNA leaves this call unchecked. The CDR3 covers 17 residues. CDR1 and CDR2 from the germline V gene are KGHDR and SFDVKD. The CDR3 spells CATSDFTSGFSTDTQYF.

The J gene is TRBJ2-3, the V gene TRBV20-1; there is no DNA to check the TCRdb D call of TRBD2. The CDR3 is 14 amino acids. Germline CDR1 reads DFQATT; CDR2 reads SNEGSKA (reference sequence). The chain's CDR3 is CSATTSGRFDTQYF.

The chain recombines TRBV7-3 with TRBJ2-3. The CDR3 loop spans 11 amino acids. Germline assignment: CDR1 SGHTA and CDR2 FQGTGA. The CDR3 sequence: CASSNGDTQYF.

The chain couples TRBV20-1 to TRBJ2-7; absent DNA, TCRdb's TRBD2 call cannot be checked. Germline CDR1 is DFQATT and CDR2 is SNEGSKA (reference sequence). This CDR3 comprises 14 residues. CDR3 protein: CSARVREGRNEQYF.

The chain links TRBV7-9 to TRBJ1-2; checking the TCRdb D call of TRBD1 is not possible without DNA. The germline V gene has CDR1 SEHNR and CDR2 FQNEAQ (reference sequence). The CDR3 loop spans 17 amino acids. The CDR3 region is CASSFLWTMNRGGGYTF.

J is TRBJ2-1 and V is TRBV5-1; TCRdb's assignment of TRBD1 cannot be checked, as there is no DNA. CDR1 SGHRS and CDR2 YFSETQ come from the germline V gene. This CDR3 is built from 13 residues. CDR3 in amino acids: CASSAYIRDEQFF.

The rearrangement uses TRBV12-3 or TRBV12-4 and TRBJ2-2; lacking DNA, the TRBD1 call made by TCRdb goes unchecked. CDR3 length: 17 residues. This CDR3 is CASTPTQGARATGELFF.

The chain is built from TRBV5-1 and TRBJ2-1; TCRdb's D call, TRBD1, is unchecked because there is no DNA. This CDR3 region has 16 residues. Germline CDR1 is SGHRS and CDR2 is YFSETQ. CDR3 protein: CASTINQGLAYNEQFF. The full variable domain, rest sourced from reference TRBV5-1 and TRBJ2-1, is KAGVTQTPRYLIKTRGQQVTLSCSPISGHRSVSWYQQTPGQGLQFLFEYFSETQRNKGNFPGRFSGRQFSNSRSEMNVSTLELGDSALYLCASTINQGLAYNEQFFGPGTRLTVL.

V usage is TRBV4-3 and J usage is TRBJ2-1; the TCRdb call, TRBD1, lacks DNA for checking. The germline gives CDR1 LGHNA, CDR2 YSLEER. CDR3 length equals 17 residues. The CDR3 region is CASSQDHRGRKYNEQFF.

The V gene is TRBV29-1, the J gene TRBJ2-5; TCRdb's D call of TRBD1 is untestable without DNA. This CDR3 is 11 amino acids long. Germline CDR1 reads SQVTM; CDR2 reads ANQGSEA. The CDR3: CSVETPRAQYF.

The chain employs TRBV3-1 and TRBJ2-1; lacking DNA, the TRBD1 call made by TCRdb goes unchecked. CDR3 length: 15 amino acids. Germline V gene sequence: CDR1 LGHDT, CDR2 YNNKEL (reference sequence). This chain's CDR3 is CASSQLGQGNNEQFF.

The chain has TRBV7-9 and TRBJ2-5; TCRdb indicates TRBD2, and absent DNA this call remains unverified. The length of the CDR3 is 17 residues. Looked up from germline, CDR1 is SEHNR and CDR2 is FQNEAQ (reference sequence). CDR3 protein: CASNPRLAGGPGETQYF. The whole variable domain, remainder taken from reference TRBV7-9 and TRBJ2-5, is DTGVSQNPRHKITKRGQNVTFRCDPISEHNRLYWYRQTLGQGPEFLTYFQNEAQLEKSRLLSDRFSAERPKGSFSTLEIQRTEQGDSAMYLCASNPRLAGGPGETQYFGPGTRLLVL.

The chain uses TRBV12-3 or TRBV12-4 and TRBJ1-1; TCRdb's D call, TRBD1, is unchecked because there is no DNA. The CDR3 is 13 amino acids. CDR3 sequence: CASSLWGTPEAFF.

V and J are TRBV4-2 and TRBJ2-7. Germline V CDR1 and CDR2: LGHNA, YNFKEQ. There are 14 residues in the CDR3. CDR3 sequence reads: CASSQEYRRYEQYF.

V usage is TRBV5-1 and J usage is TRBJ1-5; TCRdb selects TRBD1, and the lack of DNA leaves this call unchecked. Germline CDR1 SGHRS, CDR2 YFSETQ. CDR3 size: 15 residues. CDR3 residues: CASSLTGTTNQPQHF. Drawing the rest from reference TRBV5-1 and TRBJ1-5, the complete variable domain is KAGVTQTPRYLIKTRGQQVTLSCSPISGHRSVSWYQQTPGQGLQFLFEYFSETQRNKGNFPGRFSGRQFSNSRSEMNVSTLELGDSALYLCASSLTGTTNQPQHFGDGTRLSIL.

The J gene is TRBJ1-5, the V gene TRBV30; TCRdb calls TRBD1, which cannot be checked without DNA. The CDR3 runs 13 residues. Germline V gene data show CDR1 as GTSNPN and CDR2 as SVGIG (reference sequence). This CDR3 is CAWKHERGQPQHF.

The chain uses TRBV18 and TRBJ1-5. CDR1 is KGHSH and CDR2 is LQKENI in the germline V gene. The CDR3 consists of 16 residues. CDR3: CASSPPGGRSNQPQHF.

The chain combines TRBV29-1 with TRBJ2-5. In germline, CDR1 is SQVTM, CDR2 ANQGSEA. This CDR3 is 13 amino acids long. The CDR3: CSVAGILGETQYF.

This chain uses TRBV7-9 with TRBJ2-2; TCRdb lists TRBD2, though no DNA is available to test this call. Per the germline V gene, CDR1 is SEHNR and CDR2 is FQNEAQ (reference sequence). CDR3 size: 16 residues. CDR3: CASSIRRWYEAGELFF.

This chain links TRBV7-2 with TRBJ1-6. Germline V gives CDR1 SGHTA, CDR2 FQGNSA. The CDR3 spans 15 residues. The CDR3 protein is CASSSLTGEYSPLHF.

This chain uses TRBV4-3 with TRBJ2-3. Germline assignment: CDR1 LGHNA and CDR2 YSLEER. The CDR3 has 13 residues. CDR3 residues: CASSQGRPDTQYF.

The gene calls are TRBV19 and TRBJ2-3; TCRdb calls TRBD1, which cannot be checked without DNA. The CDR3 is made up of 16 amino acids. In germline, CDR1 is LNHDA, CDR2 SQIVND (reference sequence). Here the CDR3 reads CASSLGRDRGTDTQYF.